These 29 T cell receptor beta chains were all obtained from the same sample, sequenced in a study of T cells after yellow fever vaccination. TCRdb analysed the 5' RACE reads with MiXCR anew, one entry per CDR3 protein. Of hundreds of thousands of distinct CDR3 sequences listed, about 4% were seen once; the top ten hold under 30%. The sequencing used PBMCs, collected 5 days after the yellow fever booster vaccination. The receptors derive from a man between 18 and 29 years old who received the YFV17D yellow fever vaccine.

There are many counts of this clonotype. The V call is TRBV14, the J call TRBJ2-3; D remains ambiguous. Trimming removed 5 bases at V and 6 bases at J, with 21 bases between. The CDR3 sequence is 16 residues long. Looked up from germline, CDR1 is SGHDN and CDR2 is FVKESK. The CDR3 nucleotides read TGTGCCAGCAGCGCCCTGAGAACCGGGTCCCACGATACGCAGTATTTT. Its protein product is CASSALRTGSHDTQYF. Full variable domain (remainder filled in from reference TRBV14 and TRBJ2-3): EAGVTQFPSHSVIEKGQTVTLRCDPISGHDNLYWYRRVMGKEIKFLLHFVKESKQDESGMPNNRFLAERTGGTYSTLKVQPAELEDSGVYFCASSALRTGSHDTQYFGPGTRLTVL.

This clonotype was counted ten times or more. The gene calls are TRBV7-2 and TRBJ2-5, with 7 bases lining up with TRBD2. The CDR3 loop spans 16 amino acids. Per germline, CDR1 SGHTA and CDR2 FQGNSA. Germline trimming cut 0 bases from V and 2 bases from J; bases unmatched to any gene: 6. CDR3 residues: CASSLALGRGQETQYF. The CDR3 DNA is TGTGCCAGCAGCTTAGCGCTGGGGCGGGGGCAAGAGACCCAGTACTTC.

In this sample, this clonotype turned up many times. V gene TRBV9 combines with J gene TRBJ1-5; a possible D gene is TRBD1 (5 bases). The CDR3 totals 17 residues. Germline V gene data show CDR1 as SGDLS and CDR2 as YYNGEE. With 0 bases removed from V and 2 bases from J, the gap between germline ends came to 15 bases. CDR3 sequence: CASSVEGEWTGNQPQHF. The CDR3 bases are TGTGCCAGCAGCGTAGAAGGGGAGTGGACGGGCAATCAGCCCCAGCATTTT.

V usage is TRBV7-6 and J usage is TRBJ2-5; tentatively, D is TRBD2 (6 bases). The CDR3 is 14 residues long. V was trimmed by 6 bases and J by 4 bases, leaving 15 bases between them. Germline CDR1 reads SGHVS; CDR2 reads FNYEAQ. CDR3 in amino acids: CASSVGRGLETQYF. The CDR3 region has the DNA TGTGCCAGCAGTGTGGGGCGGGGTTTAGAGACCCAGTACTTC.

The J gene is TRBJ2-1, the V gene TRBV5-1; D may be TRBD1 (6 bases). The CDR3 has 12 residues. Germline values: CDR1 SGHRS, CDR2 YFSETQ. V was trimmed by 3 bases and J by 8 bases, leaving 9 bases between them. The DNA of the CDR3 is TGCGCCAGCAGCTACAACAGGGATGAGCAGTTCTTC. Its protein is CASSYNRDEQFF.

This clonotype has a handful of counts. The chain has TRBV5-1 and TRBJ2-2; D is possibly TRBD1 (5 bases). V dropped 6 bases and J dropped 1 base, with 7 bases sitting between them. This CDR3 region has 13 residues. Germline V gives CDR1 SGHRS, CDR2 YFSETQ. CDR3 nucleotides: TGCGCCAGCACCGGACAGAACACCGGGGAGCTGTTTTTT. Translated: CASTGQNTGELFF. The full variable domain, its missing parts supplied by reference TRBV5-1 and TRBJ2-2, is KAGVTQTPRYLIKTRGQQVTLSCSPISGHRSVSWYQQTPGQGLQFLFEYFSETQRNKGNFPGRFSGRQFSNSRSEMNVSTLELGDSALYLCASTGQNTGELFFGEGSRLTVL.

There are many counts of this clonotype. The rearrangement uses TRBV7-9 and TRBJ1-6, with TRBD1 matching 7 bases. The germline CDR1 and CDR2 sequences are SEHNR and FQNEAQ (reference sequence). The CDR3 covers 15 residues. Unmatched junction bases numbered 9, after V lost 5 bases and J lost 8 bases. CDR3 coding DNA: TGTGCCAGCAGCCGGGCAGGGGGTCGGGATTCACCCCTCCACTTT. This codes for CASSRAGGRDSPLHF. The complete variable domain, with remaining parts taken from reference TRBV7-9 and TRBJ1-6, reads DTGVSQNPRHKITKRGQNVTFRCDPISEHNRLYWYRQTLGQGPEFLTYFQNEAQLEKSRLLSDRFSAERPKGSFSTLEIQRTEQGDSAMYLCASSRAGGRDSPLHFGNGTRLTVT.

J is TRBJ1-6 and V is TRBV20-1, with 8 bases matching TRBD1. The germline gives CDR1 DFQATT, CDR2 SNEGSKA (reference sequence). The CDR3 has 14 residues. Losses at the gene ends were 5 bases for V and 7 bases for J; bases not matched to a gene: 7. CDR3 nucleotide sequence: TGCAGTGCTGGCGAACGGACAGGGAATTCACCCCTCCACTTT. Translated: CSAGERTGNSPLHF.

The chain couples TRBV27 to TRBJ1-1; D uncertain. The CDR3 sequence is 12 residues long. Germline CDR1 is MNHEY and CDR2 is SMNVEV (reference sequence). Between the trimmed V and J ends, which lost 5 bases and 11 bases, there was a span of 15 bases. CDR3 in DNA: TGTGCCAGCAGTCCAGCGCCCTATGGGGCTTTCTTT. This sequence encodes CASSPAPYGAFF.

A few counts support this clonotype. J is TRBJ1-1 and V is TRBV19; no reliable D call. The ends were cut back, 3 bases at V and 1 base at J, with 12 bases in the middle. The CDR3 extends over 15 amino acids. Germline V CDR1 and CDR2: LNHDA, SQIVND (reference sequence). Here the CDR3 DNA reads TGTGCCAGTAGTATTTGGTCTTTTGGGAACACTGAAGCTTTCTTT. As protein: CASSIWSFGNTEAFF.

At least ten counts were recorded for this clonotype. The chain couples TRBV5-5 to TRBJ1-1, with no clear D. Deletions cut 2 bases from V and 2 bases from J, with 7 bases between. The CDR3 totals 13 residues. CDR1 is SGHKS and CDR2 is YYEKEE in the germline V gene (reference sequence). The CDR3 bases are TGTGCCAGCAGCTTATTGGATAACACTGAAGCTTTCTTT. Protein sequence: CASSLLDNTEAFF.

The CDR3 region has the DNA TGTGCCAGCAGCCGCGTCCCCCACTCCAATGAGCAGTTCTTC. Protein sequence: CASSRVPHSNEQFF. The J gene is TRBJ2-1, the V gene TRBV7-2; D gene ambiguous. V lost 5 bases to trimming and J lost 6 bases, with 14 bases between them. This CDR3 region has 14 residues. Per the germline V gene, CDR1 is SGHTA and CDR2 is FQGNSA.

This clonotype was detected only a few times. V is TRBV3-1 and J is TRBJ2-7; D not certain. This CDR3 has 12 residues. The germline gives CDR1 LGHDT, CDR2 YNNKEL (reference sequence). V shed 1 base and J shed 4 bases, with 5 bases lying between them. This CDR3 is CASSQAAYEQYF. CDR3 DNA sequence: TGTGCCAGCAGCCAAGCGGCATACGAGCAGTACTTC.

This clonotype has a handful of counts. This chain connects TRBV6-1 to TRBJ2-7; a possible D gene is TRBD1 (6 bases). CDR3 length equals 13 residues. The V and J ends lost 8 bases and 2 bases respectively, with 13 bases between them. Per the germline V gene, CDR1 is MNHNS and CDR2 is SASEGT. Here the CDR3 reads CASARDTTYEQYF. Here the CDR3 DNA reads TGTGCCAGCGCCCGGGACACCACCTACGAGCAGTACTTC.

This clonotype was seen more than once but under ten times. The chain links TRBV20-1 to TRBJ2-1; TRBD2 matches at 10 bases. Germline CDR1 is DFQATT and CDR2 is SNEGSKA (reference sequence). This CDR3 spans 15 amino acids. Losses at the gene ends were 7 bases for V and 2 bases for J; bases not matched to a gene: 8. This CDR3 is CSVRLGLATYNEQFF. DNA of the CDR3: TGCAGTGTCCGGCTGGGACTAGCGACCTACAATGAGCAGTTCTTC.

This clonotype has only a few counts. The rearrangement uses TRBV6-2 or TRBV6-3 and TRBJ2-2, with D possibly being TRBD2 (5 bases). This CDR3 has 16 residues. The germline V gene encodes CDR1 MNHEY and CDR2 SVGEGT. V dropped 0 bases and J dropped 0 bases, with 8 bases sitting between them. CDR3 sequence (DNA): TGTGCCAGCAGTTACTCGAGACTATCGAACACCGGGGAGCTGTTTTTT. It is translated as CASSYSRLSNTGELFF.

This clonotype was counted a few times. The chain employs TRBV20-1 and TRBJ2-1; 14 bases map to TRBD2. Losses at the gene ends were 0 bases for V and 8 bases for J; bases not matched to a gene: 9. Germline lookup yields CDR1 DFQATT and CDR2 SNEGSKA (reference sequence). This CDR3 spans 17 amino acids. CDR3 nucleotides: TGCAGTGCTAGAGACCTAAGACTAGCGGGGGGGCCCGATGAGCAGTTCTTC. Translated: CSARDLRLAGGPDEQFF.

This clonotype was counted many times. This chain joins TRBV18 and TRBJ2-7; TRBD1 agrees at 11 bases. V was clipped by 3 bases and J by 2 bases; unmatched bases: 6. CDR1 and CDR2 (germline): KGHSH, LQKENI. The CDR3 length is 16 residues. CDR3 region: CASSPRGQGVPYEQYF. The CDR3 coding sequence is TGTGCCAGCTCACCCCGGGGACAGGGGGTGCCCTACGAGCAGTACTTC.

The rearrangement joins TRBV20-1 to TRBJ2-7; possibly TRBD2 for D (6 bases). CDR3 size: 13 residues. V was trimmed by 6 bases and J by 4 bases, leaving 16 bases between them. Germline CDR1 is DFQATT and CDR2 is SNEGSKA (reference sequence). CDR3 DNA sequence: TGCAGTGCCCCCCGGGCGGGGAGTTACGAGCAGTACTTC. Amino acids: CSAPRAGSYEQYF.

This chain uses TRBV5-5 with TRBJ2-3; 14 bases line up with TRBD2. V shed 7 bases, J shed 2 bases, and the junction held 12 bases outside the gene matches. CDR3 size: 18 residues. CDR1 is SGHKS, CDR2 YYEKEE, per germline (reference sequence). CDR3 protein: CASVVGLAGVRATDTQYF. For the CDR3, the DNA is TGTGCCAGCGTTGTGGGACTAGCGGGGGTAAGAGCCACAGATACGCAGTATTTT. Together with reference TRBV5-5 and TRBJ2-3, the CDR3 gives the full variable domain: DAGVTQSPTHLIKTRGQQVTLRCSPISGHKSVSWYQQVLGQGPQFIFQYYEKEERGRGNFPDRFSARQFPNYSSELNVNALLLGDSALYLCASVVGLAGVRATDTQYFGPGTRLTVL.

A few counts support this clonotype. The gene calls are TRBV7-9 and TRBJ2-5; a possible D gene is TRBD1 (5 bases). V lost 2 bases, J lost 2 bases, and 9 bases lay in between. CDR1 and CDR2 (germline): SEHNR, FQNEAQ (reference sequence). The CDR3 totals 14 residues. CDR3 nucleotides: TGTGCCAGCAGCTTATACCCAGGGCAAGAGACCCAGTACTTC. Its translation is CASSLYPGQETQYF. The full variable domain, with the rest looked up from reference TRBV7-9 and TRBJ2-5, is DTGVSQNPRHKITKRGQNVTFRCDPISEHNRLYWYRQTLGQGPEFLTYFQNEAQLEKSRLLSDRFSAERPKGSFSTLEIQRTEQGDSAMYLCASSLYPGQETQYFGPGTRLLVL.

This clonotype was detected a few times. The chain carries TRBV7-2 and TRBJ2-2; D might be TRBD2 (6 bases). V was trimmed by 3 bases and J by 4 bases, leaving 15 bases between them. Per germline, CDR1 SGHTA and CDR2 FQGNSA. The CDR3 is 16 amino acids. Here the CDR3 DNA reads TGTGCCAGCAGCTTTATGGGCCGGGGAGGCACCGGGGAGCTGTTTTTT. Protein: CASSFMGRGGTGELFF.

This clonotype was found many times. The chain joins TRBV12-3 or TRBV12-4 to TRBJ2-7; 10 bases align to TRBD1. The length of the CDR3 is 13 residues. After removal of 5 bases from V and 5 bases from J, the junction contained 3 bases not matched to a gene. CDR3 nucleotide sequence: TGTGCCAGCAGTAAGACAGGGGGCAACGAGCAGTACTTC. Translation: CASSKTGGNEQYF.

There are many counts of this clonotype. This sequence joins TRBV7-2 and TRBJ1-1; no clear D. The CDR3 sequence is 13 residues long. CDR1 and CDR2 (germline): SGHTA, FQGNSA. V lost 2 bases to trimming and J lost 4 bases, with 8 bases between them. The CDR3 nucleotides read TGTGCCAGCAGCTTATGGAGAGGCACTGAAGCTTTCTTT. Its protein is CASSLWRGTEAFF.

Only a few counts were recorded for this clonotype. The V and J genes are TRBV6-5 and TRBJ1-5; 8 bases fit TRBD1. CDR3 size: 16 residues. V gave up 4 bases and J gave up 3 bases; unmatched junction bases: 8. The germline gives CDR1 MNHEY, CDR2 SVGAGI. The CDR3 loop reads CASSWNAGGTNQPQHF. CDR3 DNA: TGTGCCAGCAGTTGGAACGCAGGGGGCACCAATCAGCCCCAGCATTTT.

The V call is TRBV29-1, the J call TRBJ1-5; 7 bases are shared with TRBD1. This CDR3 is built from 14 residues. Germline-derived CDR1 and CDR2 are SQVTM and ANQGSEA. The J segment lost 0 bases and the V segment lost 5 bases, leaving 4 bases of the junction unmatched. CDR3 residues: CSVIGTDSNQPQHF. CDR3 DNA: TGCAGCGTTATTGGGACAGATAGCAATCAGCCCCAGCATTTT.

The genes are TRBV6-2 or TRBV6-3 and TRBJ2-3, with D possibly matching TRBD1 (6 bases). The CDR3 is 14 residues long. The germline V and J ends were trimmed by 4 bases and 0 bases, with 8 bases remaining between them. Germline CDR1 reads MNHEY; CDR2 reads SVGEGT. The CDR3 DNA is TGTGCCAGCAGTTCAGGGGTTAGCACAGATACGCAGTATTTT. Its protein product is CASSSGVSTDTQYF.

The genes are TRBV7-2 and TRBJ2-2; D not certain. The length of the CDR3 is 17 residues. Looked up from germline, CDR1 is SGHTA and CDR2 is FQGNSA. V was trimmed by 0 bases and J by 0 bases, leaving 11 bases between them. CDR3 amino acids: CASSLAVGYSNTGELFF. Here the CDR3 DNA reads TGTGCCAGCAGCTTAGCGGTTGGCTACTCGAACACCGGGGAGCTGTTTTTT.

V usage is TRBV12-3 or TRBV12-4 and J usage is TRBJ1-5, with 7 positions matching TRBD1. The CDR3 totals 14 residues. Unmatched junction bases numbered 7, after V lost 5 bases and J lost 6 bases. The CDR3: CASSLTGLSQPQHF. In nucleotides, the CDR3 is TGTGCCAGCAGTCTGACAGGGTTGAGTCAGCCCCAGCATTTT.